This T cell receptor beta chain was captured by sequencing in a study of blood T cell repertoires in COVID-19. Study-level information: The cDNA or gDNA used as material had been derived from T cells, B-cell-depleted T cells, or PBMCs.

Looked up from germline, CDR1 is MNHNY and CDR2 is SVGAGI (reference sequence). The CDR3 is 13 residues long. The V and J ends lost 5 bases and 2 bases respectively, with 7 bases between them. The protocol was immunoSEQ multiplex PCR, while the TCRdb copy is restricted to in-frame clones and leaves out a portion. The sample has roughly 57,000 clones, about 80% seen once. Sequenced material: peripheral blood. This receptor was obtained from a man younger than 45 with COVID-19, enrolled during active disease. The V and J genes are TRBV6-6 and TRBJ2-1; D possibly corresponds to TRBD1 (6 bases). The CDR3 nucleotides read TGTGCCAGCAGTCAGGGGACCTACAATGAGCAGTTCTTC. Amino acids: CASSQGTYNEQFF.